This is a list of T cell receptor beta chains from one sample in a study of blood T cell repertoires in COVID-19. The table came from immunoSEQ multiplex PCR; TCRdb's copy has only in-frame clones and leaves some out. The sample yields more than 300,000 clones, approximately 89% seen once. The specimen sequenced was peripheral blood. These receptor sequences come from a woman aged 30 to 39 with COVID-19, enrolled during active disease. The CDR3 runs from the conserved cysteine through the conserved F or W. D genes are given only for firm matches. Clone size is stated in some rows and not others, as once, few, many or a class when expanded.

j_gene,abundance,d_gene,v_gene,CDR3aa,CDR3nt
TRBJ2-1,.,TRBD1,TRBV12-5,CASGAPGQGRHEQFF,TGTGCTAGTGGTGCGCCCGGACAGGGGAGGCATGAGCAGTTCTTC
TRBJ2-1,once,.,TRBV24-1,CATSDHTTGQFF,TGTGCCACCAGTGATCACACTACGGGGCAGTTCTTC
TRBJ2-5,few,TRBD1,TRBV24-1,CATSDQDRQGETQYF,TGTGCCACCAGTGACCAGGACAGGCAGGGGGAGACCCAGTACTTC
TRBJ2-1,.,.,TRBV7-3,CASSLTHGDNEQFF,TGTGCCAGCAGCTTAACGCACGGGGACAATGAGCAGTTCTTC
TRBJ2-5,.,TRBD2,TRBV3-1/TRBV3-2,CASSLRTSGKFETQYF,TGTGCCAGCAGCCTACGGACTAGCGGAAAGTTCGAGACCCAGTACTTC
TRBJ1-5,.,.,TRBV7-2,CASSLVGAQASSQPQHF,TGTGCCAGCAGCTTAGTTGGGGCTCAAGCCTCGAGCCAGCCCCAGCATTTT
TRBJ2-1,.,TRBD2,TRBV3-1/TRBV3-2,CASSRLAGPSYNEQFF,TGTGCCAGCAGCCGACTAGCGGGGCCCTCCTACAATGAGCAGTTCTTC
TRBJ2-7,.,TRBD2,TRBV10-2,CASKTSGSSYEQYF,TGCGCCAGCAAGACTAGCGGGAGCTCCTACGAGCAGTACTTC
TRBJ2-3,.,TRBD2,TRBV6-5,CASSYLVAGEADTQYF,TGTGCCAGCAGTTACTTAGTAGCGGGAGAAGCAGATACGCAGTATTTT
TRBJ1-2,.,.,TRBV25-1,CASSSLDTYGYTF,TGTGCCAGCTCGTCTCTGGACACGTATGGCTACACCTTC